These 30 T cell receptor beta chains were all obtained from the same sample, sequenced in a study of metastatic and nonmetastatic thyroid tumors. Ahead of thyroid surgery, no patient had received treatment of any kind. TCRdb re-called the PCR reads with MiXCR. The repertoire includes 16,000 or so clones, more than 20% of them detected once, and roughly an eighth sits in the top ten. Sequencing was performed on tumor tissue. The receptors shown here come from a male donor with papillary thyroid cancer or a benign thyroid nodule (not recorded which). Some clones in this sample may be carry-over from other donors' samples.

This clone was seen ten or more times. The junction departs from the called germline gene at one end, perhaps through a read error. The rearrangement joins TRBV20-1 to TRBJ1-1, with no clear D. There are 8 residues in the CDR3. Per germline, CDR1 DFQATT and CDR2 SNEGSKA (reference sequence). DNA for the CDR3: TGCAGTGCTAGGCGAAGTGGCTTT. Its protein is CSARRSGF.

This clone came up many times. The V gene is TRBV5-1, the J gene TRBJ2-3; D not certain. This CDR3 has 13 amino acids. Germline V lookup: CDR1 SGHRS, CDR2 YFSETQ. V lost 0 bases and J lost 5, with 7 bases in between. The CDR3 nucleotides are TGCGCCAGCAGCTTGGGGCCCGGAGATACGCAGTATTTT. Amino acids: CASSLGPGDTQYF.

The gene calls are TRBV6-7 and TRBJ2-7, with D uncertain. TRBV6-7 is an ORF, with its function uncertain. This CDR3 has 12 residues. Deletions cut 6 bases from V and 6 bases from J, with 12 bases between. CDR3 nucleotide sequence: TGTGCCAGCAGAAACAGAGATTGCGAGCAGTACTTC. This sequence encodes CASRNRDCEQYF.

A few counts support this clone. The rearrangement links TRBV30 to TRBJ2-1; D uncertain. With 0 bases removed from V and 10 bases from J, the gap between germline ends came to 10 bases. This CDR3 is built from 12 residues. The germline V gene encodes CDR1 GTSNPN and CDR2 SVGIG (reference sequence). In DNA, the CDR3 is TGTGCCTGGAGTGTCAGTGGCGCGGAGCAGTTCTTC. This codes for CAWSVSGAEQFF.

The chain joins TRBV30 to TRBJ2-7, with TRBD1 matching 8 bases. The germline gives CDR1 GTSNPN, CDR2 SVGIG (reference sequence). With 1 base clipped from V and 4 bases from J, the junction kept 3 bases outside the gene matches. This CDR3 region has 13 residues. The CDR3 sequence: CAWSGTGWYEQYF. The DNA of the CDR3 is TGTGCCTGGAGTGGGACAGGGTGGTACGAGCAGTACTTC.

The chain links TRBV3-1 to TRBJ2-7; D uncertain. Germline V gives CDR1 LGHDT, CDR2 YNNKEL (reference sequence). The V end lost 1 base, the J end lost 3 bases, and 13 bases lay between the germline ends. The CDR3 covers 15 residues. This chain's CDR3 is CASSQVDGWGYEQYF. The DNA of the CDR3 is TGTGCCAGCAGCCAAGTGGACGGCTGGGGCTACGAGCAGTACTTC.

In this sample, this clone turned up many times. The V gene is TRBV5-6, the J gene TRBJ1-2, with D unclear. There are 12 residues in the CDR3. Trimming left V 0 bases short and J 6 bases short, with 6 bases between. Looked up from germline, CDR1 is SGHDT and CDR2 is YYEEEE. CDR3 sequence reads: CASSLAENGYTF. For the CDR3, the DNA is TGTGCCAGCAGCTTGGCAGAAAATGGCTACACCTTC.

This clone was picked up many times. The final CDR3 position lacks the conserved phenylalanine or tryptophan, pointing to a likely read error. The genes are TRBV20-1 and TRBJ2-5; 11 nucleotides line up with TRBD2. The CDR3 loop spans 15 amino acids. After removal of 5 bases from V and 5 bases from J, the junction contained 10 bases not matched to a gene. Germline V lookup: CDR1 DFQATT, CDR2 SNEGSKA (reference sequence). The CDR3 DNA reads TGCAGTGCTTTTACTAGCGGGGGCCATAGGGAGACCCAGTACCTC. Translating it yields CSAFTSGGHRETQYL.

This clone came up a few times. The chain combines TRBV6-1 with TRBJ2-5, with 8 bases matching TRBD1. Germline lookup yields CDR1 MNHNS and CDR2 SASEGT. CDR3 length: 14 amino acids. V gave up 7 bases and J gave up 5 bases; unmatched junction bases: 9. In DNA form, the CDR3 reads TGTGCCAGCAACTCCGGGACAGGCGGCGAGACCCAGTACTTC. It is translated as CASNSGTGGETQYF.

The chain joins TRBV20-1 to TRBJ2-7; D may be TRBD1 or TRBD2 (6 bases each). This CDR3 has 17 residues. From germline, CDR1 is DFQATT and CDR2 SNEGSKA (reference sequence). Between the trimmed V and J ends, which lost 0 bases and 3 bases, there was a span of 21 bases. The CDR3 loop reads CSARDGRGQGGDYEQYF. The CDR3 region has the DNA TGCAGTGCTAGAGACGGACGGGGGCAGGGCGGGGACTACGAGCAGTACTTC.

This clone was recorded at least ten times. The conserved phenylalanine or tryptophan normally closing the CDR3 is absent here, so this likely arose from a read error. CDR3 nucleotide sequence: TGCGCCAGCAGCCAAGCCGACGTGGGACGCACAGATACGCAGTATCTT. It encodes CASSQADVGRTDTQYL. This rearrangement joins TRBV4-1 to TRBJ2-3; the D call may be TRBD1 or TRBD2 (5 bases each). There are 16 residues in the CDR3. CDR1 MGHRA and CDR2 YSYEKL come from the germline V gene. V was trimmed by 1 base and J by 1 base, leaving 12 bases between them.

In this sample, this clone turned up many times. The rearrangement links TRBV14 to TRBJ1-6; D ambiguous. The CDR3 is made up of 12 amino acids. Germline CDR1 is SGHDN and CDR2 is FVKESK. V dropped 3 bases and J dropped 6 bases, with 3 bases sitting between them. As DNA, the CDR3 is TGTGCCAGCAGCCACAGTAATTCACCCCTCCACTTT. Protein sequence: CASSHSNSPLHF. The full variable domain, with the rest looked up from reference TRBV14 and TRBJ1-6, is EAGVTQFPSHSVIEKGQTVTLRCDPISGHDNLYWYRRVMGKEIKFLLHFVKESKQDESGMPNNRFLAERTGGTYSTLKVQPAELEDSGVYFCASSHSNSPLHFGNGTRLTVT.

The gene calls are TRBV2 and TRBJ1-1; the D gene is possibly TRBD1 (6 bases). Germline CDR1 SNHLY, CDR2 FYNNEI. Deletions cut 1 base from V and 4 bases from J, with 16 bases between. CDR3 size: 16 residues. CDR3 in amino acids: CASSEGGHLSSTEAFF. The CDR3 coding sequence is TGTGCCAGCAGTGAAGGGGGACATCTGTCCTCCACTGAAGCTTTCTTT.

This clone was detected a few times. The rearrangement uses TRBV28 and TRBJ2-6; 8 bases line up with TRBD2. Germline CDR1 and CDR2: MDHEN and SYDVKM. This CDR3 contains 17 residues. J lost 1 base, V lost 8 bases, and 10 bases had no gene match. The CDR3 nucleotides are TGTGCCAGCTCTCGGGGGGGCTCGTTATCTGGGGCCAACGTCCTGACTTTC. Translated: CASSRGGSLSGANVLTF.

This clone is labeled as medium-sized. The V and J genes are TRBV20-1 and TRBJ2-7; TRBD2 agrees at 12 bases. CDR1 is DFQATT, CDR2 SNEGSKA, per germline (reference sequence). The CDR3 extends over 14 amino acids. Trimming cost V 4 bases and J 2 bases; bases outside gene matches: 3. The CDR3 here is CSAKGLAGTYEQYF. CDR3 coding DNA: TGCAGTGCTAAAGGACTAGCGGGGACCTACGAGCAGTACTTC.

In its sample, this clone was seen a few times. A much bigger clone sits one base away, suggesting this may be a read error. It is likely a read error, because the conserved phenylalanine at the end of the CDR3 is missing. The rearrangement joins TRBV6-1 to TRBJ2-2, with a tentative D call TRBD1 (5 bases). Germline V lookup: CDR1 MNHNS, CDR2 SASEGT. V lost 6 bases and J 3 bases, leaving 8 bases between the germline ends. The CDR3 covers 13 residues. CDR3 DNA: TGTGCCAGCAGATGGACACACACCGGGGAGCTGTTTCTT. This gives the protein CASRWTHTGELFL.

The chain couples TRBV28 to TRBJ2-1; D gene ambiguous. This CDR3 has 14 residues. Trimming pared 5 bases from V and 0 bases from J, leaving 8 bases between. CDR1 is MDHEN and CDR2 is SYDVKM in the germline V gene. This chain's CDR3 is CASSPISSYNEQFF. The CDR3 DNA follows: TGTGCCAGCAGTCCAATCAGCTCCTACAATGAGCAGTTCTTC.

By proportion, this clone is medium-sized. The chain combines TRBV24-1 with TRBJ2-7; 7 bases map to TRBD2. This CDR3 contains 12 residues. V lost 6 bases, J lost 4 bases, and 2 bases stayed unmatched. Germline V lookup: CDR1 KGHDR, CDR2 SFDVKD. The CDR3 DNA is TGTGCCACCAGTCACGGGGGGTACGAGCAGTACTTC. Translation gives CATSHGGYEQYF.

This chain uses TRBV30 with TRBJ2-3; D may be TRBD2 (5 bases). The CDR3 covers 12 residues. The germline CDR1 and CDR2 sequences are GTSNPN and SVGIG (reference sequence). The V gene lost 4 bases and the J gene lost 6 bases, with 11 bases spanning the gap. The CDR3, as DNA: TGTGCCTGGACTCCCAGGAGGGATACGCAGTATTTT. It specifies CAWTPRRDTQYF.

The chain uses TRBV6-2 or TRBV6-3 and TRBJ2-6; TRBD1 matches 7 bases. Germline CDR1 and CDR2: MNHEY and SVGEGT. V dropped 5 bases and J dropped 2; count of bases not matched to a gene: 0. This CDR3 contains 14 residues. The CDR3 spells CASSTGAGANVLTF. DNA of the CDR3: TGTGCCAGCAGTACAGGGGCTGGGGCCAACGTCCTGACTTTC.

The V and J genes are TRBV30 and TRBJ2-7; 7 positions agree with TRBD1. Germline-derived CDR1 and CDR2 are GTSNPN and SVGIG (reference sequence). The CDR3 contains 15 residues. The V gene end was trimmed by 3 bases and the J gene end by 6 bases; junction bases not matched to a gene: 14. DNA of the CDR3: TGTGCCTGGAGCGTAATACAGGGGCGGTTATCCGAGCAGTACTTC. This gives the protein CAWSVIQGRLSEQYF.

This clone is judged medium-sized. This chain connects TRBV10-2 to TRBJ2-2; 14 nucleotides match TRBD2. The V gene end was trimmed by 9 bases and the J gene end by 3 bases; junction bases not matched to a gene: 12. The germline V gene has CDR1 WSHSY and CDR2 SAAADI. CDR3 length: 18 amino acids. CDR3 region: CASKTPGLAGVHTGELFF. The CDR3, as DNA: TGCGCCAGTAAAACCCCGGGACTAGCGGGAGTACACACCGGGGAGCTGTTTTTT.

This chain joins TRBV9 and TRBJ1-2; D remains unclear. Trimming removed 0 bases from V and 2 bases from J, with 5 bases in between. The germline gives CDR1 SGDLS, CDR2 YYNGEE. The CDR3 totals 13 residues. The DNA of the CDR3 is TGTGCCAGCAGCGTAGACGGAAACTATGGCTACACCTTC. This codes for CASSVDGNYGYTF. Full variable domain (rest looked up from reference TRBV9 and TRBJ1-2): DSGVTQTPKHLITATGQRVTLRCSPRSGDLSVYWYQQSLDQGLQFLIQYYNGEERAKGNILERFSAQQFPDLHSELNLSSLELGDSALYFCASSVDGNYGYTFGSGTRLTVV.

This sequence joins TRBV20-1 and TRBJ2-7; no definite D call. In germline, CDR1 is DFQATT, CDR2 SNEGSKA (reference sequence). CDR3 length: 13 residues. V lost 2 bases to trimming and J lost 6 bases, with 14 bases between them. The CDR3 nucleotides read TGCAGTGCTAGAACTGAGTACCTCGGCGAGCAGTACTTC. Protein sequence: CSARTEYLGEQYF.

Ten or more counts support this clone. The chain joins TRBV29-1 to TRBJ1-2, with D uncertain. The CDR3 is 11 residues long. V shed 3 bases and J shed 8 bases, with 10 bases lying between them. CDR1 SQVTM and CDR2 ANQGSEA come from the germline V gene. The CDR3 DNA reads TGCAGCGTTGAGTCAGGCGGCGGCTACACCTTC. This encodes CSVESGGGYTF.

This clone was counted ten times or more. The genes are TRBV14 and TRBJ2-1, with D perhaps matching TRBD2 (5 bases). V lost 1 base to trimming and J lost 15 bases, with 13 bases between them. This CDR3 has 12 amino acids. The germline V gene encodes CDR1 SGHDN and CDR2 FVKESK. CDR3 nucleotides: TGTGCCAGCAGCCAAGGCCGGGGAAAACGGTTCTTC. Translating it yields CASSQGRGKRFF.

V is TRBV7-2 and J is TRBJ1-3, with TRBD1 matching 9 bases. CDR3 length: 15 residues. Germline V gives CDR1 SGHTA, CDR2 FQGNSA. The V and J ends lost 1 base and 4 bases, in that order; junction bases with no gene match: 2. CDR3 coding DNA: TGTGCCAGCAGCTTAGGAGGGACAGGGGGAAACACCATATATTTT. It is translated as CASSLGGTGGNTIYF.

This clone was found many times. The chain couples TRBV4-1 to TRBJ1-6; the match to TRBD1 covers 8 bases. The CDR3 totals 17 residues. Germline assignment: CDR1 MGHRA and CDR2 YSYEKL. The V segment lost 1 base and the J segment 5 bases; nucleotides outside the gene matches: 7. This CDR3 is CASSQAKDRENNSPLHF. CDR3 nucleotide sequence: TGCGCCAGCAGCCAAGCAAAGGACAGGGAAAATAATTCACCCCTCCACTTT.

The chain joins TRBV11-3 to TRBJ2-5; no definite D call. Trimming stripped 5 bases from V and 2 bases from J, with 3 bases between. The germline V gene has CDR1 SGHNT and CDR2 YENEEA. The CDR3 is made up of 11 amino acids. This CDR3 reads CASSAQETQYF. CDR3 sequence (DNA): TGTGCCAGCAGCGCGCAAGAGACCCAGTACTTC.

The genes are TRBV27 and TRBJ2-1; the D gene could be TRBD1 or TRBD2 (7 bases each). The V end lost 4 bases, the J end lost 7 bases, and 14 bases lay between the germline ends. The CDR3 extends over 14 amino acids. Germline CDR1 and CDR2: MNHEY and SMNVEV (reference sequence). The DNA for the CDR3 is TGTGCCAGCAGTTCGGGGGGACAGTCAAATGAGCAGTTCTTC. Translated, it gives CASSSGGQSNEQFF.